This TCR beta chain was sequenced during a study of PD-1 blockade in classical Hodgkin lymphoma. On this clone itself: Its antigen is as yet unknown.

Clones were read by immunoSEQ multiplex PCR, and TCRdb kept only the in-frame ones, dropping some. The sample has about 84,000 clones, approximately 88% seen once; the top ten hold roughly a fifth. Study-wide points: Reports described newly diagnosed patients as having lower baseline TCR diversity than healthy donors. With CD4+ cells, TCR diversity rose significantly by C4D1, but not with CD8+ cells.

Germline V gene data show CDR1 as MNHNY and CDR2 as SVGAGI (reference sequence). The CDR3 is made up of 15 amino acids. The ends lost 5 bases at V and 2 bases at J; junction bases unmatched: 5. The patients all showed relapse after autologous stem cell transplantation, while their brentuximab vedotin exposure varied. Material: peripheral blood mononuclear cells (PBMCs), obtained at baseline. The TCR was taken from a human donor with classical Hodgkin lymphoma. The rearrangement uses TRBV6-6 and TRBJ1-2, with 10 bases aligning to TRBD1. CDR3 protein: CASSDATGGNYGYTF. The CDR3 nucleotides are TGTGCCAGCAGTGATGCGACAGGGGGCAACTATGGCTACACCTTC.